What follows is one TCR beta chain and its context. Its antigen is not known. CDR3 length equals 15 residues. Trimming stripped 5 bases from V and 0 bases from J, with 14 bases between. CDR1 is ENHRY and CDR2 is SYGVKD in the germline V gene. This sample is drawn from a study of a mutant IDH1 vaccine in newly diagnosed glioma. Study-wide background: The start of vaccination came 4-6 weeks after radiotherapy alone, or with temozolomide cycles. Earlier care involved radiotherapy, temozolomide, or both, and the majority received both. Week 35 was safety follow-up visit V12; week 47 was end-of-study visit V13.

Clones were sequenced by immunoSEQ multiplex PCR, and TCRdb holds only the in-frame ones, with some missing. The table shows some 35,000 clones, with over 70% occurring only once. Time point here: week 47, end of study. In the vaccine, a single dose held 300 ug of the mutant IDH1 20-mer peptide, along with topical imiquimod. Sample: PBMCs, taken from a glioma patient whose treatment included an IDH1 peptide vaccine. V usage is TRBV10-3 and J usage is TRBJ2-7; D possibly corresponds to TRBD2 (5 bases). This clonotype was sampled from a man aged 40-55 years with glioma. The CDR3 DNA follows: TGTGCCATCAGTTCGAGGACTGGAAACTCCTACGAGCAGTACTTC. Translation gives CAISSRTGNSYEQYF.